This note documents a single T cell receptor beta chain sequence. Clones were sequenced by immunoSEQ multiplex PCR, and TCRdb holds only the in-frame ones, with some missing. Found here are 70,000 to 95,000 clones, around 89% of them singletons; the top ten hold less than 3%. This CDR3 spans 13 amino acids. Germline assignment: CDR1 SGHRS and CDR2 YFSETQ. V was shortened by 0 bases and J by 1 base, with 4 bases between the two germline ends. The sample comes from a study of blood T cell repertoires in COVID-19. For the study at large: Specimens from acute and convalescent COVID-19 originated in the United States, Italy and Spain.

The clonotype was recovered from a man aged 45-65 years with COVID-19, enrolled during active disease. V and J are TRBV5-1 and TRBJ1-1; D call uncertain. Sequenced material: peripheral blood. CDR3 residues: CASSLEANTEAFF. The CDR3 nucleotides read TGCGCCAGCAGCTTGGAAGCGAACACTGAAGCTTTCTTT.